A single count supports the clone carrying this T cell receptor (beta chain). This specimen comes from a study of blood T cell repertoires in COVID-19. About the research overall: The analysed material was cDNA or gDNA that came from T cells, B-cell-depleted T cells, or PBMCs.

Trimming at V came to 3 bases and at J to 3 bases, leaving 16 bases not matched to a gene. The length of the CDR3 is 18 residues. CDR1 is SQVTM and CDR2 is ANQGSEA in the germline V gene. Authors' methods: Quantification of nucleated cells was approximated via reference gene primer amplification. This table comes from immunoSEQ multiplex PCR, and its TCRdb copy is limited to in-frame clones, with some not included. The D gene and trimming were derived from the DNA, and the V and J assignments and clone size from that table. The sample has approximately 150,000 clones, approximately 86% seen once. This TCR was sampled from an older man with acute or convalescent COVID-19. The gene calls are TRBV29-1 and TRBJ2-1; 8 bases match TRBD1. Sample: peripheral blood. The CDR3 reads CSVEGAGGGGAIYNEQFF. The CDR3 nucleotides read TGCAGCGTTGAGGGGGCAGGGGGCGGCGGGGCTATCTACAATGAGCAGTTCTTC.